Included here is one TCR beta chain sequence, with context. This sample stems from a study of blood T cell repertoires in COVID-19. At the level of the study: PBMCs, B-cell-depleted T cells, or T cells provided the cDNA or gDNA that made up the material.

The length of the CDR3 is 14 residues. In germline, CDR1 is MNHEY, CDR2 SVGAGI. The J segment lost 9 bases and the V segment lost 7 bases, leaving 12 bases of the junction unmatched. TCRdb's copy holds only in-frame clones and misses some; the assay was immunoSEQ multiplex PCR. The sample consists of about 120,000 clones, almost 85% of them appearing once. The receptor was isolated from a man between 65 and 85 years old with active or convalescent COVID-19. Sequencing input: peripheral blood. The chain recombines TRBV6-5 with TRBJ2-1, with 7 bases lining up with TRBD2. The CDR3 sequence: CASTLRTSSSEQFF. The CDR3 region has the DNA TGTGCCAGCACCCTGAGGACTAGTTCGAGTGAGCAGTTCTTC.